The source of this T cell receptor beta chain is a study of cytomegalovirus exposure and HLA in healthy donors. Study overall: As an earlier analysis found, roughly 180 million T cells yielded 117 million unique TCR beta sequences. General observations from the study: Sequencing likely caused a cluster of highly shared sequence variants. In a later analysis, common viral pathogens appeared linked to several of the most significant clusters.

CDR3 length: 15 residues. J lost 4 bases, V lost 1 base, and 3 bases had no gene match. Looked up from germline, CDR1 is LNHDA and CDR2 is SQIVND (reference sequence). The PCR employed 60 Vbeta primers together with 13 Jbeta primers. Measured with immunoSEQ multiplex PCR; TCRdb has only the in-frame clones, and not every one. Of 35,000 to 45,000 clones listed, approximately 86% are singletons. Regarding this clone: No antigen is known for it.

The TCR originated in a woman aged 18-30 years in good health and CMV-seropositive. Sequencing input: PBMCs. V usage is TRBV19 and J usage is TRBJ1-5, with 8 positions matching TRBD1. DNA of the CDR3: TGTGCCAGTAGTATAGGGGACAGGCCGAATCAGCCCCAGCATTTT. This codes for CASSIGDRPNQPQHF.